This record concerns one T cell receptor beta chain sequence. This entry is derived from a study of blood T cell repertoires in COVID-19. Assay: immunoSEQ multiplex PCR; the TCRdb copy retains only in-frame clones and omits some. There are about 160,000 clones in the sample; 75% to 85% occur only once, and approximately 5.4% lies in the top ten. V was pared by 2 bases and J by 6 bases, with 14 bases between. CDR1 is KGHSH, CDR2 LQKENI, per germline. The CDR3 consists of 14 residues. The clonotype comes from a man aged 35 to 55 who had recovered from COVID-19. The V gene is TRBV18, the J gene TRBJ2-7; D perhaps matches TRBD2 (5 bases). Sequencing was carried out using PBMCs or T cells enriched from blood (not recorded which). In nucleotides, the CDR3 is TGTGCCAGCTCACCATCCCGGGGAGTGGGCGAGCAGTACGTC. Amino acids: CASSPSRGVGEQYV.